Shown below are 8 T cell receptor beta chains from a single sample sequenced in a study of response to subunit inactivated influenza vaccine. TCRdb redid the calling of the RT-PCR reads with MiXCR, one entry per CDR3 protein. The sample consists of 550,000 to 650,000 distinct CDR3 sequences, about 12% of them appearing once. Source: PBMCs from blood, taken on the day of vaccination. The receptor set was obtained from a man between 45 and 60 years old who received an inactivated influenza vaccine.

V is TRBV4-3 and J is TRBJ1-5; 8 bases are a match to TRBD1. Trimming at V came to 0 bases and at J to 7 bases, leaving 5 bases not matched to a gene. The CDR3 length is 15 residues. CDR1 is LGHNA, CDR2 YSLEER, per germline. The CDR3 region has the DNA TGCGCCAGCAGCCAAGATCGGGGGGACAGGCAGCCCCAGCATTTT. The encoded protein is CASSQDRGDRQPQHF.

The chain carries TRBV20-1 and TRBJ2-7; TRBD1 matches at 10 bases. V lost 5 bases to trimming and J lost 9 bases; unmatched junction nucleotides: 10. This CDR3 spans 13 amino acids. Germline CDR1 reads DFQATT; CDR2 reads SNEGSKA (reference sequence). CDR3: CSASGTGATLQYF. The CDR3 coding sequence is TGCAGTGCTTCCGGGACAGGGGCGACCCTGCAGTACTTC.

The J gene is TRBJ1-5, the V gene TRBV20-1; unclear D gene. This CDR3 has 13 amino acids. CDR1 DFQATT and CDR2 SNEGSKA come from the germline V gene (reference sequence). The V end lost 3 bases, the J end lost 4 bases, and 10 bases lay between the germline ends. The CDR3 loop is CSASYSLNQPQHF. CDR3 sequence (DNA): TGCAGTGCTAGCTACAGCTTAAATCAGCCCCAGCATTTT.

In its sample, this clonotype was seen a few times. J is TRBJ2-3 and V is TRBV10-2; D is unclear. The germline V gene encodes CDR1 WSHSY and CDR2 SAAADI. V dropped 7 bases and J dropped 4 bases, with 12 bases sitting between them. The CDR3 runs 13 residues. The CDR3 spells CASIGSAPDTQYF. For the CDR3, the DNA is TGCGCCAGCATTGGAAGCGCCCCAGATACGCAGTATTTT.

This clonotype was seen only a few times. This chain links TRBV20-1 with TRBJ2-7; TRBD1 matches at 11 bases. With V trimmed by 3 bases and J by 6 bases, 10 bases remained unmatched. Germline assignment: CDR1 DFQATT and CDR2 SNEGSKA (reference sequence). There are 15 residues in the CDR3. The CDR3 coding sequence is TGCAGTGCTAGTGCCCCCGGGACAGGGGGTAGCGAGCAGTACTTC. Translated, it gives CSASAPGTGGSEQYF.

This clonotype was seen a handful of times. The rearrangement joins TRBV4-1 to TRBJ2-1, with D possibly being TRBD2 (6 bases). CDR3 length: 15 residues. The germline CDR1 and CDR2 sequences are MGHRA and YSYEKL. V was clipped by 2 bases and J by 10 bases, with 18 bases between them. The CDR3 DNA reads as TGCGCCAGCAGCCAATATTGGGACTCCCCCAGGGAGCAGTTCTTC. Its protein product is CASSQYWDSPREQFF.

This clonotype was recorded at least ten times. The chain has TRBV5-1 and TRBJ2-7; TRBD2 agrees at 8 bases. V shed 4 bases, J shed 11 bases, and the junction held 17 bases outside the gene matches. Germline CDR1 SGHRS, CDR2 YFSETQ. The CDR3 runs to 15 residues. For the CDR3, the DNA is TGCGCCAGCAGCCCGGGAGGGGGGACTACCCCTGGGGAGTACTTC. Residues: CASSPGGGTTPGEYF.

The chain combines TRBV7-2 with TRBJ1-5; D uncertain. The CDR3 sequence is 13 residues long. V was clipped by 5 bases and J by 6 bases, with 11 bases between them. Germline CDR1 and CDR2: SGHTA and FQGNSA. The CDR3 coding sequence is TGTGCCAGCAGCCCAAACCTGGTTCAGCCCCAGCATTTT. It is translated as CASSPNLVQPQHF.